The 26 T cell receptor beta chains below all came from one sample that was sequenced in a study of cytomegalovirus exposure and HLA in healthy donors. Primers: 60 Vbeta forward and 13 Jbeta reverse. Clones were sequenced by immunoSEQ multiplex PCR, and TCRdb holds only the in-frame ones, with some missing. Seen here are under 200,000 clones, roughly 80% observed once, and the top ten hold roughly 0.5%. Material for sequencing was PBMCs. These receptor sequences come from a woman aged 50 to 60 in good health and CMV-seronegative.

The sample holds one count of this clone. V is TRBV5-4 and J is TRBJ2-7, with TRBD1 identical over 7 bases. Germline values: CDR1 SGHNT, CDR2 YYREEE (reference sequence). CDR3 length equals 18 residues. Trimming cost V 4 bases and J 12 bases; bases outside gene matches: 28. CDR3 in DNA: TGTGCCAGCAGCCTACGACGGGACAGATGGACGGAAGGGCAGGAGTCGTACTTC. It specifies CASSLRRDRWTEGQESYF.

Of note for this clone: Other DNA sequences in the same sample also yield this CDR3. The chain is built from TRBV5-8 and TRBJ2-4; no definite D call. The germline CDR1 and CDR2 sequences are SGHTS and YDEGEE. V was cut by 0 bases and J by 0 bases, with 7 bases left in between. CDR3 length: 15 residues. CDR3: CASSLVLLAKNIQYF. CDR3 coding DNA: TGTGCCAGCAGCTTGGTGTTACTAGCCAAAAACATTCAGTACTTC.

This sequence joins TRBV2 and TRBJ2-5; maybe TRBD2 (6 bases). The assigned J gene may be wrong: the sequence end matches TRBJ2-7 better. The CDR3 consists of 14 residues. Looked up from germline, CDR1 is SNHLY and CDR2 is FYNNEI. Written as DNA, the CDR3 is TGTGCCAGCATTTGGATTAGCGGCTCCTACGAGCAGTACTTC. Its protein is CASIWISGSYEQYF.

The V call is TRBV2, the J call TRBJ2-3; the D is unclear. This CDR3 contains 11 residues. In germline, CDR1 is SNHLY, CDR2 FYNNEI. V was pared by 7 bases and J by 6 bases, with 8 bases between. CDR3: CASTSGDTQYF. CDR3 in DNA: TGTGCCAGCACGTCCGGGGATACGCAGTATTTT. Filled out from reference TRBV2 and TRBJ2-3, the complete variable domain reads EPEVTQTPSHQVTQMGQEVILRCVPISNHLYFYWYRQILGQKVEFLVSFYNNEISEKSEIFDDQFSVERPDGSNFTLKIRSTKLEDSAMYFCASTSGDTQYFGPGTRLTVL.

The chain recombines TRBV2 with TRBJ2-1, with D perhaps TRBD2 (5 bases). Trimming left V 7 bases short and J 5 bases short, with 18 bases between. In germline, CDR1 is SNHLY, CDR2 FYNNEI. The CDR3 is made up of 15 amino acids. CDR3 nucleotide sequence: TGTGCCAGCAAGGTAGAGGGAGTAGGGCACAATGAGCAGTTCTTC. Translation gives CASKVEGVGHNEQFF.

The V gene is TRBV19, the J gene TRBJ2-6; D may be TRBD1 (5 bases). Germline V lookup: CDR1 LNHDA, CDR2 SQIVND (reference sequence). This CDR3 comprises 14 residues. Between the trimmed V and J ends, which lost 6 bases and 2 bases, there was a span of 8 bases. CDR3 sequence: CASRTAAGANVLTF. DNA for the CDR3: TGTGCCAGTAGGACAGCCGCTGGGGCCAACGTCCTGACTTTC.

The chain couples TRBV27 to TRBJ1-1; D call uncertain. Trimming took off 4 bases at V and 4 bases at J, with 13 bases between the two ends. Per germline, CDR1 MNHEY and CDR2 SMNVEV (reference sequence). The CDR3 has 14 amino acids. The CDR3 protein is CASSYFGSPTEAFF. CDR3 nucleotides: TGTGCCAGCAGTTATTTTGGCTCCCCCACTGAAGCTTTCTTT.

The gene calls are TRBV6-5 and TRBJ2-5; a weak D match, TRBD2 (6 bases). The V gene lost 3 bases and the J gene lost 5 bases, with 10 bases spanning the gap. Looked up from germline, CDR1 is MNHEY and CDR2 is SVGAGI. The CDR3 loop spans 13 amino acids. The CDR3 region has the DNA TGTGCCAGCAGTTATGGGGGGTTTGAGACCCAGTACTTC. Translated, it gives CASSYGGFETQYF.

This clone has just one count. The chain joins TRBV4-3 to TRBJ2-5; TRBD2 aligns across 11 bases. The CDR3 contains 16 residues. CDR1 and CDR2 from the germline V gene are LGHNA and YSLEER. The trim removed 1 base at V and 4 bases at J, leaving 5 bases unmatched. CDR3 nucleotides: TGCGCCAGCAGCCAAGGGGTAGCGGGGGGGCCAGAGACCCAGTACTTC. Its translation is CASSQGVAGGPETQYF.

This clone turned up a few times. The CDR3 DNA follows: TGTGCCAGCAGCCTAGGAGGGACTAGCGGGGGCCGGGGGTACGAGCAGTACTTC. Translated, it gives CASSLGGTSGGRGYEQYF. This chain connects TRBV7-9 to TRBJ2-7; 14 bases are shared with TRBD2. Looked up from germline, CDR1 is SEHNR and CDR2 is FQNEAQ (reference sequence). The V and J ends lost 5 bases and 4 bases, in that order; junction bases with no gene match: 13. CDR3 size: 18 residues.

This clone has a single count. This sequence joins TRBV27 and TRBJ1-6, with unresolved D. Looked up from germline, CDR1 is MNHEY and CDR2 is SMNVEV (reference sequence). The germline V and J ends were trimmed by 7 bases and 3 bases, with 16 bases remaining between them. This CDR3 is 16 amino acids long. CDR3 sequence: CASKFGSAFYNSPLHF. The CDR3, as DNA: TGTGCCAGCAAATTTGGGAGCGCATTCTATAATTCACCCCTCCACTTT.

The chain recombines TRBV5-1 with TRBJ1-3; 10 bases map to TRBD1. CDR1 is SGHRS and CDR2 is YFSETQ in the germline V gene. The CDR3 runs to 16 residues. The ends lost 4 bases at V and 2 bases at J; junction bases unmatched: 6. CDR3 coding DNA: TGCGCCAGCAGCGGAGGGACAGGGGTGACTGGAAACACCATATATTTT. Protein product: CASSGGTGVTGNTIYF.

This chain uses TRBV13 with TRBJ2-3, with 7 bases aligning to TRBD2. Germline loops: CDR1 PRHDT, CDR2 FYEKMQ (reference sequence). The junction had 11 bases not matched to a gene; V was cut back by 0 bases and J by 5 bases. The CDR3 length is 17 residues. The CDR3 DNA is TGTGCCAGCAGCTTAGGCCGAGCGGGACTATTGGAAGATACGCAGTATTTT. As protein: CASSLGRAGLLEDTQYF.

The rearrangement uses TRBV6-5 and TRBJ1-4; unclear D gene. Between the trimmed V and J ends, which lost 0 bases and 0 bases, there was a span of 5 bases. The CDR3 contains 15 residues. Germline V gene sequence: CDR1 MNHEY, CDR2 SVGAGI. The CDR3 DNA reads TGTGCCAGCAGTTACTCGGCCGCAACTAATGAAAAACTGTTTTTT. Translating gives CASSYSAATNEKLFF.

The chain recombines TRBV5-1 with TRBJ2-7, with 7 bases matching TRBD2. V trimming: 0 bases; J trimming: 2 bases; junction bases outside the gene matches: 8. The CDR3 totals 16 residues. CDR1 and CDR2 (germline): SGHRS, YFSETQ. The CDR3 DNA follows: TGCGCCAGCAGCTTGGCCCCCGAGCGGGGTGCCTACGAGCAGTACTTC. Translation gives CASSLAPERGAYEQYF. The entire variable domain, with the rest obtained from reference TRBV5-1 and TRBJ2-7, is as follows: KAGVTQTPRYLIKTRGQQVTLSCSPISGHRSVSWYQQTPGQGLQFLFEYFSETQRNKGNFPGRFSGRQFSNSRSEMNVSTLELGDSALYLCASSLAPERGAYEQYFGPGTRLTVT.

The rearrangement links TRBV5-1 to TRBJ1-4, with 9 bases that match TRBD1. Germline loops: CDR1 SGHRS, CDR2 YFSETQ. The CDR3 extends over 14 amino acids. V was pared by 4 bases and J by 8 bases, with 6 bases of the junction left unmatched. The CDR3 loop is CASSPTGGSEKLFF. CDR3 bases: TGCGCCAGCAGCCCGACAGGGGGGAGCGAAAAACTGTTTTTT. The full variable domain, in which reference TRBV5-1 and TRBJ1-4 provide the parts outside the CDR3, is KAGVTQTPRYLIKTRGQQVTLSCSPISGHRSVSWYQQTPGQGLQFLFEYFSETQRNKGNFPGRFSGRQFSNSRSEMNVSTLELGDSALYLCASSPTGGSEKLFFGSGTQLSVL.

This clone was counted a few times. The chain recombines TRBV5-5 with TRBJ2-2; D may be TRBD1 (5 bases). This CDR3 spans 14 amino acids. Germline V CDR1 and CDR2: SGHKS, YYEKEE (reference sequence). Trimming cost V 0 bases and J 4 bases, with 7 bases left between them. The CDR3 coding sequence is TGTGCCAGCAGCTTGGAAGGGGTCACCGGGGAGCTGTTTTTT. Protein product: CASSLEGVTGELFF.

The chain links TRBV18 to TRBJ1-2; 7 bases align to TRBD1. The CDR3 extends over 16 amino acids. V was pared by 0 bases and J by 3 bases, with 7 bases of the junction left unmatched. From germline, CDR1 is KGHSH and CDR2 LQKENI. CDR3 nucleotides: TGTGCCAGCTCACCACCTAAGGACAGGCTGTACTATGGCTACACCTTC. Protein product: CASSPPKDRLYYGYTF. Full variable domain (rest looked up from reference TRBV18 and TRBJ1-2): NAGVMQNPRHLVRRRGQEARLRCSPMKGHSHVYWYRQLPEEGLKFMVYLQKENIIDESGMPKERFSAEFPKEGPSILRIQQVVRGDSAAYFCASSPPKDRLYYGYTFGSGTRLTVV.

This chain joins TRBV7-9 and TRBJ2-3, with a possible D match to TRBD2 (5 bases). V was cut by 5 bases and J by 4 bases, with 19 bases left in between. This CDR3 spans 16 amino acids. CDR1 and CDR2 from the germline V gene are SEHNR and FQNEAQ (reference sequence). CDR3 DNA sequence: TGTGCCAGCAGCCCCGCTCGAGGGCTTTTCGCAGATACGCAGTATTTT. This codes for CASSPARGLFADTQYF. Filled out from reference TRBV7-9 and TRBJ2-3, the complete variable domain reads DTGVSQNPRHKITKRGQNVTFRCDPISEHNRLYWYRQTLGQGPEFLTYFQNEAQLEKSRLLSDRFSAERPKGSFSTLEIQRTEQGDSAMYLCASSPARGLFADTQYFGPGTRLTVL.

This chain uses TRBV5-6 with TRBJ2-5; possible D gene TRBD2, 5 bases. The V and J ends lost 4 bases and 2 bases respectively, with 21 bases between them. Germline V CDR1 and CDR2: SGHDT, YYEEEE. The CDR3 has 17 residues. The CDR3 nucleotides are TGTGCCAGCAGCCTACGCGGGTCTAGCAGAACTCAAGAGACCCAGTACTTC. It yields the protein CASSLRGSSRTQETQYF. The complete variable domain, with remaining parts taken from reference TRBV5-6 and TRBJ2-5, reads DAGVTQSPTHLIKTRGQQVTLRCSPKSGHDTVSWYQQALGQGPQFIFQYYEEEERQRGNFPDRFSGHQFPNYSSELNVNALLLGDSALYLCASSLRGSSRTQETQYFGPGTRLLVL.

This sequence joins TRBV28 and TRBJ2-3; perhaps TRBD2 as D (5 bases). The V and J ends lost 9 bases and 2 bases respectively, with 12 bases between them. The CDR3 totals 13 residues. CDR1 is MDHEN, CDR2 SYDVKM, per germline. This CDR3 reads CASSRGNTDTQYF. CDR3 DNA sequence: TGTGCCAGTAGTCGAGGGAACACAGATACGCAGTATTTT.

The V and J genes are TRBV28 and TRBJ2-7; TRBD1 might be the D (6 bases). There are 14 residues in the CDR3. Trimming pared 2 bases from V and 3 bases from J, leaving 11 bases between. The germline gives CDR1 MDHEN, CDR2 SYDVKM. The CDR3 nucleotides read TGTGCCAGCAGTTTAATCGGCAGGGGCTACGAGCAGTACTTC. Encoded protein: CASSLIGRGYEQYF.

A few counts support this clone. This sequence joins TRBV15 and TRBJ1-5, with a tentative D call TRBD1 (6 bases). Germline loops: CDR1 LNHNV, CDR2 YYDKDF (reference sequence). This CDR3 spans 15 amino acids. V gave up 5 bases and J gave up 2 bases, with 13 bases separating them. This chain's CDR3 is CATSRLGGRNQPQHF. The CDR3 DNA sequence: TGTGCCACCAGCCGATTGGGGGGGCGCAATCAGCCCCAGCATTTT.

The chain combines TRBV7-2 with TRBJ2-5, with 8 bases lining up with TRBD1. Germline assignment: CDR1 SGHTA and CDR2 FQGNSA. The CDR3 has 15 amino acids. V lost 2 bases, J lost 2 bases, and 4 bases stayed unmatched. CDR3 coding DNA: TGTGCCAGCAGCTTACGGACAGGGCATCAAGAGACCCAGTACTTC. Amino acid sequence: CASSLRTGHQETQYF.

The chain has TRBV6-1 and TRBJ2-5, with 13 bases identical to TRBD2. CDR3 length equals 13 residues. J gave up 5 bases and V 6 bases, and 0 bases lay outside the gene matches. The germline V gene has CDR1 MNHNS and CDR2 SASEGT. CDR3 amino acids: CASRGLAGETQYF. The CDR3 coding sequence is TGTGCCAGCAGGGGACTAGCGGGGGAGACCCAGTACTTC.

The genes are TRBV30 and TRBJ2-5; the D gene is possibly TRBD1 (6 bases). Trimming pared 4 bases from V and 1 base from J, leaving 10 bases between. Germline V gene data show CDR1 as GTSNPN and CDR2 as SVGIG (reference sequence). The CDR3 covers 13 residues. The CDR3 loop reads CAWTWDIQETQYF. The CDR3 bases are TGTGCCTGGACCTGGGACATCCAAGAGACCCAGTACTTC.